This record looks at one T cell receptor (beta chain) sequence and its context. The antigen is unknown. Thyroid surgery took place with no prior treatment in any patient. With MiXCR, TCRdb called clones anew from the PCR reads. The data hold more than 8,000 clones, with roughly two fifths observed a single time. The entry originates in a study of metastatic and nonmetastatic thyroid tumors. Study observations and caveats: It was reportedly found that TCR beta diversity was significantly higher in malignant thyroid tumors than in benign nodules, a difference seen in both blood and tumor samples.

This CDR3 spans 13 amino acids. CDR1 is DFQATT and CDR2 is SNEGSKA in the germline V gene (reference sequence). V lost 3 bases and J 8 bases, leaving 14 bases between the germline ends. J is TRBJ1-5 and V is TRBV20-1, with D possibly TRBD1 on 5 matching bases. Sequencing input: tumor tissue. The receptor's source is a male donor with papillary thyroid cancer or a benign thyroid nodule (not recorded which). Some clones in this sample may be carry-over from other donors' samples. As DNA, the CDR3 is TGCAGTGCTAGTCAAGGGGTCGAGGAGCCCCAGCATTTT. Translation: CSASQGVEEPQHF.